The 27 T cell receptor beta chains below were found in one sample sequenced in a study of technical replicates of blood from a handful of donors. TCRdb's copy holds only in-frame clones and misses some; the assay was immunoSEQ multiplex PCR. There are around 80,000 clones in the sample; more than 95% occur only once, and 0.15% lies in the top ten. Sample: T cells isolated from PBMCs. The receptors originated from a human donor in good health.

This chain uses TRBV7-3 with TRBJ2-3, with TRBD1 matching 9 bases. This CDR3 comprises 15 residues. The ends lost 5 bases at V and 3 bases at J; junction bases unmatched: 6. The V gene's germline CDR1 is SGHTA and CDR2 FQGTGA. The chain's CDR3 is CASSLYRGRTDTQYF. The DNA of the CDR3 is TGTGCCAGCAGCCTATACAGGGGGCGGACAGATACGCAGTATTTT.

The V call is TRBV19, the J call TRBJ2-7; possible D gene TRBD2, 6 bases. The germline V gene encodes CDR1 LNHDA and CDR2 SQIVND (reference sequence). Trimming stripped 3 bases from V and 5 bases from J, with 17 bases between. The CDR3 contains 15 residues. The CDR3 region has the DNA TGTGCCAGTAGTATTGGGGAGGCGGGAAACCACGAGCAGTACTTC. It yields the protein CASSIGEAGNHEQYF. The entire variable domain, with the rest obtained from reference TRBV19 and TRBJ2-7, is as follows: DGGITQSPKYLFRKEGQNVTLSCEQNLNHDAMYWYRQDPGQGLRLIYYSQIVNDFQKGDIAEGYSVSREKKESFPLTVTSAQKNPTAFYLCASSIGEAGNHEQYFGPGTRLTVT.

The chain recombines TRBV4-1 with TRBJ2-7; TRBD1 matches at 7 bases. CDR1 and CDR2 from the germline V gene are MGHRA and YSYEKL. The CDR3 consists of 15 residues. V dropped 2 bases and J dropped 2; count of bases not matched to a gene: 6. CDR3 in DNA: TGCGCCAGCAGCCAAAGTAGCCAGGGGGCCTACGAGCAGTACTTC. Translating gives CASSQSSQGAYEQYF.

The rearrangement joins TRBV6-5 to TRBJ1-2; TRBD1 matches at 9 bases. CDR1 and CDR2 (germline): MNHEY, SVGAGI. With 6 bases clipped from V and 7 bases from J, the junction kept 6 bases outside the gene matches. The CDR3 is made up of 13 amino acids. The CDR3 loop is CASSIGQGIGYTF. CDR3 in DNA: TGTGCCAGCAGCATCGGACAGGGGATTGGCTACACCTTC.

CDR3 sequence reads: CASNGVEETQYF. In DNA, the CDR3 is TGTGCCAGCAACGGGGTCGAAGAGACCCAGTACTTC. This chain joins TRBV6-1 and TRBJ2-5; D is perhaps TRBD2 (5 bases). The CDR3 loop spans 12 amino acids. V was clipped by 7 bases and J by 3 bases, with 9 bases between them. CDR1 and CDR2 (germline): MNHNS, SASEGT.

The CDR3 loop is CASSSWGLNTEAFF. CDR3 bases: TGTGCCAGCAGCTCTTGGGGCTTGAACACTGAAGCTTTCTTT. The chain joins TRBV5-4 to TRBJ1-1, with D possibly being TRBD1 (5 bases). Trimming pared 3 bases from V and 0 bases from J, leaving 9 bases between. This CDR3 contains 14 residues. CDR1 and CDR2 from the germline V gene are SGHNT and YYREEE (reference sequence).

The chain recombines TRBV6-1 with TRBJ2-2, with D possibly being TRBD2 (5 bases). Trimming removed 3 bases at V and 1 base at J, with 12 bases between. Per germline, CDR1 MNHNS and CDR2 SASEGT. The CDR3 covers 16 residues. The DNA of the CDR3 is TGTGCCAGCAGTGAGTCGCTAGCAGAGAACACCGGGGAGCTGTTTTTT. This codes for CASSESLAENTGELFF.

This rearrangement joins TRBV28 to TRBJ2-7; D not certain. The CDR3 has 14 amino acids. The V end was cut by 6 bases, the J end by 4 bases, with 16 bases between. In germline, CDR1 is MDHEN, CDR2 SYDVKM. The CDR3 sequence: CASSPVVTLYEQYF. For the CDR3, the DNA is TGTGCCAGCAGCCCCGTAGTTACCTTGTACGAGCAGTACTTC.

This chain joins TRBV18 and TRBJ2-2; D possibly corresponds to TRBD2 (6 bases). CDR3 length equals 15 residues. Trimming took 2 bases from V and 7 from J, leaving 14 bases between them. The germline gives CDR1 KGHSH, CDR2 LQKENI. For the CDR3, the DNA is TGTGCCAGCTCACCAGTGGACCTCGGGGGCGGGGAGCTGTTTTTT. Protein: CASSPVDLGGGELFF.

This chain uses TRBV29-1 with TRBJ1-2; 8 bases are shared with TRBD1. Trimming took 7 bases from V and 2 from J; bases not matched to a gene: 6. The length of the CDR3 is 13 residues. From germline, CDR1 is SQVTM and CDR2 ANQGSEA. CDR3 in amino acids: CSAPDRGNYGYTF. CDR3 bases: TGCAGCGCACCTGACAGGGGCAACTATGGCTACACCTTC.

The CDR3 protein is CASSWDSFTDTQYF. For the CDR3, the DNA is TGTGCCAGCAGTTGGGACAGCTTCACAGATACGCAGTATTTT. The gene calls are TRBV6-6 and TRBJ2-3; 7 positions match TRBD1. V gave up 4 bases and J gave up 2 bases; unmatched junction bases: 3. The CDR3 is 14 residues long. Germline-derived CDR1 and CDR2 are MNHNY and SVGAGI (reference sequence).

The chain couples TRBV5-1 to TRBJ2-5; D is undetermined. Germline V gene sequence: CDR1 SGHRS, CDR2 YFSETQ. This CDR3 has 12 amino acids. V lost 4 bases and J lost 2, with 6 bases in between. The CDR3 sequence is CASSPGQETQYF. DNA of the CDR3: TGCGCCAGCAGCCCAGGACAAGAGACCCAGTACTTC.

The chain recombines TRBV10-1 with TRBJ2-2; D is perhaps TRBD2 (5 bases). The CDR3 runs 16 residues. Germline CDR1 WNHNN, CDR2 SYGVQD (reference sequence). Trimming removed 2 bases from V and 7 bases from J, with 17 bases in between. In DNA form, the CDR3 reads TGCGCCAGCAGTGAGGGTACCGGGGATTGGCACGGGGAGCTGTTTTTT. This translates into CASSEGTGDWHGELFF.

The chain couples TRBV2 to TRBJ1-2, with D unresolved. Trimming removed 4 bases at V and 4 bases at J, with 7 bases between. CDR3 length: 12 residues. Germline lookup yields CDR1 SNHLY and CDR2 FYNNEI. This chain's CDR3 is CASSGPGYGYTF. The CDR3 DNA follows: TGTGCCAGCAGTGGTCCAGGCTATGGCTACACCTTC.

The V call is TRBV5-1, the J call TRBJ1-1, with D perhaps TRBD1 (6 bases). Per germline, CDR1 SGHRS and CDR2 YFSETQ. The CDR3 is 16 amino acids. Trimming stripped 2 bases from V and 2 bases from J, with 16 bases between. The CDR3: CASSLVPQGLNTEAFF. The CDR3 DNA reads as TGCGCCAGCAGCTTAGTTCCACAGGGTCTCAACACTGAAGCTTTCTTT.

The chain carries TRBV19 and TRBJ1-5, with D possibly TRBD1 on 6 matching bases. Germline V CDR1 and CDR2: LNHDA, SQIVND (reference sequence). This CDR3 has 19 residues. Trimming left V 0 bases short and J 2 bases short, with 20 bases between. CDR3 nucleotide sequence: TGTGCCAGTAGTATAGATCATACACAGGGAAAAAGGGGCAATCAGCCCCAGCATTTT. Translation: CASSIDHTQGKRGNQPQHF.

This clone appeared a single time. J is TRBJ2-1 and V is TRBV15; 12 nucleotides agree with TRBD2. CDR1 and CDR2 (germline): LNHNV, YYDKDF (reference sequence). J gave up 7 bases and V 3 bases, and 7 bases lay outside the gene matches. CDR3 length: 16 residues. The DNA of the CDR3 is TGTGCCACCAGCAGGGAAAGACTAGCGGGAGATAATGAGCAGTTCTTC. Translated, it gives CATSRERLAGDNEQFF.

The genes are TRBV7-9 and TRBJ1-4; D is ambiguous. The V gene lost 5 bases and the J gene lost 6 bases, with 16 bases spanning the gap. The CDR3 consists of 15 residues. The germline V gene encodes CDR1 SEHNR and CDR2 FQNEAQ (reference sequence). The CDR3 loop is CASSPRISVDEKLFF. The CDR3 nucleotides are TGTGCCAGCAGCCCTAGGATCTCGGTAGATGAAAAACTGTTTTTT.

The chain combines TRBV19 with TRBJ1-1; D not resolved. Per germline, CDR1 LNHDA and CDR2 SQIVND (reference sequence). Trimming took 3 bases from V and 2 from J, leaving 10 bases between them. The CDR3 spans 14 residues. CDR3 region: CASSIEAANTEAFF. The CDR3 DNA follows: TGTGCCAGTAGTATTGAGGCAGCTAACACTGAAGCTTTCTTT.

This chain connects TRBV6-4 to TRBJ2-7; 8 nucleotides line up with TRBD2. J gave up 0 bases and V 7 bases, and 5 bases lay outside the gene matches. Germline V gene data show CDR1 as MRHNA and CDR2 as SNTAGT. The length of the CDR3 is 14 residues. The CDR3 coding sequence is TGTGCCAGCAAAGCTAGCGGGTCCTCCTACGAGCAGTACTTC. This translates into CASKASGSSYEQYF.

The rearrangement joins TRBV18 to TRBJ1-2; no reliable D call. Trimming stripped 2 bases from V and 3 bases from J, with 7 bases between. The germline gives CDR1 KGHSH, CDR2 LQKENI. This CDR3 is 13 amino acids long. The CDR3 DNA reads as TGTGCCAGCTCACCAGAGAGTCACTATGGCTACACCTTC. Translating it yields CASSPESHYGYTF.

This clone was detected once. The rearrangement joins TRBV7-6 to TRBJ1-2; D possibly corresponds to TRBD1 (5 bases). Germline lookup yields CDR1 SGHVS and CDR2 FNYEAQ. V lost 0 bases and J lost 3, with 14 bases in between. The CDR3 extends over 16 amino acids. This chain's CDR3 is CASSLAAGKSDYGYTF. CDR3 nucleotide sequence: TGTGCCAGCAGCTTAGCCGCAGGGAAATCGGACTATGGCTACACCTTC. Using reference TRBV7-6 and TRBJ1-2 for the parts outside the CDR3, the full variable domain is GAGVSQSPRYKVTKRGQDVALRCDPISGHVSLYWYRQALGQGPEFLTYFNYEAQQDKSGLPNDRFSAERPEGSISTLTIQRTEQRDSAMYRCASSLAAGKSDYGYTFGSGTRLTVV.

The V and J genes are TRBV7-2 and TRBJ1-1; D remains ambiguous. The CDR3 is 13 amino acids. From germline, CDR1 is SGHTA and CDR2 FQGNSA. Here the CDR3 reads CAYIKFVSTEAFF. The CDR3 nucleotides are TGTGCGTACATAAAATTCGTTTCGACTGAAGCTTTCTTT.

This clone showed up just once. The chain links TRBV5-1 to TRBJ2-1; 7 bases fit TRBD2. Germline V lookup: CDR1 SGHRS, CDR2 YFSETQ. V lost 5 bases to trimming and J lost 5 bases; unmatched junction nucleotides: 4. This CDR3 comprises 13 residues. This chain's CDR3 is CASRVSGDNEQFF. Written as DNA, the CDR3 is TGCGCCAGCAGGGTGAGCGGGGACAATGAGCAGTTCTTC.

The chain uses TRBV6-4 and TRBJ2-5; possibly TRBD2 for D (5 bases). The V end was cut by 4 bases, the J end by 3 bases, with 18 bases between. The germline gives CDR1 MRHNA, CDR2 SNTAGT. The CDR3 consists of 16 residues. The CDR3 loop is CASSVVPPEAEETQYF. CDR3 DNA: TGTGCCAGCAGTGTAGTCCCCCCGGAGGCAGAAGAGACCCAGTACTTC.

The rearrangement links TRBV5-1 to TRBJ2-7; D is possibly TRBD1 (6 bases). This CDR3 has 14 amino acids. Germline CDR1 and CDR2: SGHRS and YFSETQ. V lost 0 bases to trimming and J lost 3 bases, with 10 bases between them. In nucleotides, the CDR3 is TGCGCCAGCAGCTTGGTCAGGGGACACTACGAGCAGTACTTC. Residues: CASSLVRGHYEQYF.

The rearrangement uses TRBV7-9 and TRBJ2-1; 10 bases line up with TRBD2. The V segment lost 5 bases and the J segment 9 bases; nucleotides outside the gene matches: 10. There are 15 residues in the CDR3. Germline CDR1 reads SEHNR; CDR2 reads FQNEAQ (reference sequence). Here the CDR3 reads CASSPASGSVIEQFF. CDR3 in DNA: TGTGCCAGCAGCCCCGCTAGCGGGAGTGTAATTGAGCAGTTCTTC.